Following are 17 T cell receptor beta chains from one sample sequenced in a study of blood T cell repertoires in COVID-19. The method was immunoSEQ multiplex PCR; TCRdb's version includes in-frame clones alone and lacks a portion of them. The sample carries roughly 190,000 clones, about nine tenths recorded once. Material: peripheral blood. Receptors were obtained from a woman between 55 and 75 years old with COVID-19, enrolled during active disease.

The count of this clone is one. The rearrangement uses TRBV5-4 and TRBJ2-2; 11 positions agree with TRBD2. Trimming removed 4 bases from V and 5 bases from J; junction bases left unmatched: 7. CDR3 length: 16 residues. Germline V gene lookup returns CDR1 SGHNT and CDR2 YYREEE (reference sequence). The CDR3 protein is CASSAPGLAVTGELFF. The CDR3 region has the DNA TGTGCCAGCAGCGCTCCGGGACTAGCGGTTACCGGGGAGCTGTTTTTT.

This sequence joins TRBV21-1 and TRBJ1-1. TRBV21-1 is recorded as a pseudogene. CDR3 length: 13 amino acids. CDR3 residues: CASSKTKYMTAFF. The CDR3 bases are TGTGCCAGCAGCAAAACTAAGTACATGACAGCTTTCTTT.

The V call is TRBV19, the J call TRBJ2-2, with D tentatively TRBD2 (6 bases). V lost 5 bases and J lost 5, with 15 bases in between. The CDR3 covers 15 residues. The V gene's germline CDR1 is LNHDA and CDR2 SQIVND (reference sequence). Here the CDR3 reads CASSVWVSGTGELFF. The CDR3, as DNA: TGTGCCAGTAGTGTATGGGTGAGCGGGACCGGGGAGCTGTTTTTT.

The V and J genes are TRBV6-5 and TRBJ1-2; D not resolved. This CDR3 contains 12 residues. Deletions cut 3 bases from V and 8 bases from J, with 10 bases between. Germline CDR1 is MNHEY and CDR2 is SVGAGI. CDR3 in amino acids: CASSYRGGGYTF. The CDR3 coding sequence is TGTGCCAGCAGTTATCGAGGTGGCGGCTACACCTTC.

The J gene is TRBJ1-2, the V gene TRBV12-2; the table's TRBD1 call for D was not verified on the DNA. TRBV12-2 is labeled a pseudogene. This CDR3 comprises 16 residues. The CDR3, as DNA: TGTGCAAGTCGCTTAAGAAGGGGCGACTCCCCCTATGGCTACACCTTC. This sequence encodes CASRLRRGDSPYGYTF.

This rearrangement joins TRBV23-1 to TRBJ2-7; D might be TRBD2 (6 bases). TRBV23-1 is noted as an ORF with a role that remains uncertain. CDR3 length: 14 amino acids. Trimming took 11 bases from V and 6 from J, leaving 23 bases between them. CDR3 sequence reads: CAFKSGTGTVEQYF. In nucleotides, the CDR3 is TGCGCCTTTAAATCTGGGACCGGGACTGTCGAGCAGTACTTC.

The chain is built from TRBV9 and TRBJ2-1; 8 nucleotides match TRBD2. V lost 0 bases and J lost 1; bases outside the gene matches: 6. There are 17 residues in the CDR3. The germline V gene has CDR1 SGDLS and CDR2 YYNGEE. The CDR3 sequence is CASSVERAGESYNEQFF. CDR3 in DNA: TGTGCCAGCAGCGTAGAGCGAGCGGGAGAGTCCTACAATGAGCAGTTCTTC.

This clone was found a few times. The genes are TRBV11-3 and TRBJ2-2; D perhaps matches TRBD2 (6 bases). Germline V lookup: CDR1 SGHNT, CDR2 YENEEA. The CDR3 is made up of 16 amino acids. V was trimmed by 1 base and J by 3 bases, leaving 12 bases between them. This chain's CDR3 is CASSLGGSGYTGELFF. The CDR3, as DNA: TGTGCCAGCAGCTTAGGGGGTAGCGGTTACACCGGGGAGCTGTTTTTT.

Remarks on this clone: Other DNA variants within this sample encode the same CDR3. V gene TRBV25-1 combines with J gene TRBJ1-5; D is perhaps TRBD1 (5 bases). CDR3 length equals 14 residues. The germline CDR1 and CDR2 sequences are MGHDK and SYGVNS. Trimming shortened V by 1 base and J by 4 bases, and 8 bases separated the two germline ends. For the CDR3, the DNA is TGTGCCAGCAGTGAATTTGGGGGGAATCAGCCCCAGCATTTT. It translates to CASSEFGGNQPQHF.

The DNA of the CDR3 is TGTGCCAGTTACCCGGGACTTAATAACTATGGCTACACCTTC. This gives the protein CASYPGLNNYGYTF. The chain carries TRBV6-5 and TRBJ1-2, with TRBD1 as a possible D gene (5 bases). Trimming cost V 9 bases and J 1 base, with 15 bases left between them. CDR3 size: 14 residues. Per the germline V gene, CDR1 is MNHEY and CDR2 is SVGAGI.

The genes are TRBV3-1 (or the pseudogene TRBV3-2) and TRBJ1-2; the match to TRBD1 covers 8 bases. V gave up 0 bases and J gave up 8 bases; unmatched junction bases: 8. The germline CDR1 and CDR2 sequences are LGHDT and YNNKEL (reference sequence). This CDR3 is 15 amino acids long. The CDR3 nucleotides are TGTGCCAGCAGCCAAGAGCCAGGGGGCCGGGGAGGCTACACCTTC. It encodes CASSQEPGGRGGYTF.

CDR3 sequence: CSVEVLQGVNHEQYF. Here the CDR3 DNA reads TGCAGCGTTGAAGTCCTACAGGGGGTAAACCACGAGCAGTACTTC. V gene TRBV29-1 combines with J gene TRBJ2-7; 8 nucleotides line up with TRBD1. The CDR3 has 15 amino acids. Trimming removed 1 base from V and 5 bases from J; junction bases left unmatched: 10. The V gene's germline CDR1 is SQVTM and CDR2 ANQGSEA.

The CDR3 DNA reads TGTGCCAGCAGCTTAGAAGGAATCGGGGATGGCTATGGCTACACCTTC. Its protein product is CASSLEGIGDGYGYTF. The V and J genes are TRBV7-2 and TRBJ1-2; D is unresolved. This CDR3 contains 16 residues. Germline V gene data show CDR1 as SGHTA and CDR2 as FQGNSA. Trimming left V 1 base short and J 4 bases short, with 16 bases between.

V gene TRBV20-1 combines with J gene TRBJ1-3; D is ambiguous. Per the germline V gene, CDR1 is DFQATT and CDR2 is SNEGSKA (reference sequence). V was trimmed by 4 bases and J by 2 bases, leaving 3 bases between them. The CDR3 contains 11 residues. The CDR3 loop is CSATAGNTIYF. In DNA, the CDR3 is TGCAGTGCTACCGCTGGAAACACCATATATTTT.

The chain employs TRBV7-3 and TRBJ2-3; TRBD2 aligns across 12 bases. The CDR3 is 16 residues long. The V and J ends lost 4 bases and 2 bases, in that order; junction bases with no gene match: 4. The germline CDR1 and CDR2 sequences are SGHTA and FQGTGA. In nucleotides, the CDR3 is TGTGCCAGCAGCTCAGGACTAGCGGGGAACACAGATACGCAGTATTTT. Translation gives CASSSGLAGNTDTQYF.

The CDR3 loop reads CSVVKHSYEQYF. The CDR3 region has the DNA TGCAGCGTTGTAAAGCATTCCTACGAGCAGTACTTC. This rearrangement joins TRBV29-1 to TRBJ2-7; D gene unclear. Trimming cost V 4 bases and J 1 base, with 8 bases left between them. CDR3 size: 12 residues. Germline V gene sequence: CDR1 SQVTM, CDR2 ANQGSEA.

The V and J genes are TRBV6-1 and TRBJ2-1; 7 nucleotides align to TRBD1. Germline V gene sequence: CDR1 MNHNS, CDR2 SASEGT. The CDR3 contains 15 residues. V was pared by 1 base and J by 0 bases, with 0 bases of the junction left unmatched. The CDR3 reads CASSEGQGSYNEQFF. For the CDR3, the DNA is TGTGCCAGCAGTGAAGGACAGGGCTCCTACAATGAGCAGTTCTTC.